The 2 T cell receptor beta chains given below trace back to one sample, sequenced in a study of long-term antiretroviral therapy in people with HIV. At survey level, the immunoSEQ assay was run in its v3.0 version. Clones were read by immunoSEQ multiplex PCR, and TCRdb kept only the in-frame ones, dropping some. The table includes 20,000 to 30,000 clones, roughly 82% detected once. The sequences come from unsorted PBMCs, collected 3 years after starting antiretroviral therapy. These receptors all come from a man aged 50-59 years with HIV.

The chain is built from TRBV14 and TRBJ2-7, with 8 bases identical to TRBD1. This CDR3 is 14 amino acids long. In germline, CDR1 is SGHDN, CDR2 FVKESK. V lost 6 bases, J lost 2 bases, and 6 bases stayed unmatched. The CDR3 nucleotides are TGTGCCAGCAGGCAAACGGGACAGGCCTACGAGCAGTACTTC. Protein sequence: CASRQTGQAYEQYF. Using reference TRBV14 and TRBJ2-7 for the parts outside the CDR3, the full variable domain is EAGVTQFPSHSVIEKGQTVTLRCDPISGHDNLYWYRRVMGKEIKFLLHFVKESKQDESGMPNNRFLAERTGGTYSTLKVQPAELEDSGVYFCASRQTGQAYEQYFGPGTRLTVT.

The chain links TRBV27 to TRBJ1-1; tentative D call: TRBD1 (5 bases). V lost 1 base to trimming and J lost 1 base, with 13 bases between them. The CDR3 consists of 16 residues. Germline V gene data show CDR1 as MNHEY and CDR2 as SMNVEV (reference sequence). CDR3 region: CASSLWGGRANTEAFF. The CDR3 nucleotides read TGTGCCAGCAGTTTATGGGGCGGGAGGGCGAACACTGAAGCTTTCTTT.